The 12 T cell receptor beta chains listed next were all sequenced from one sample in a study of blood T cell repertoires in COVID-19. Only in-frame clones appear in the TCRdb table, and some are missing; sequencing was by immunoSEQ multiplex PCR. The table includes about 110,000 clones, more than 80% detected once. The sample was peripheral blood. The receptors derive from a human donor in a cohort sampled during active COVID-19.

This clone was detected once. The chain has TRBV5-4 and TRBJ1-6, with TRBD1 matching over 11 bases. This CDR3 is built from 16 residues. Germline V lookup: CDR1 SGHNT, CDR2 YYREEE (reference sequence). Trimming cost V 3 bases and J 10 bases; bases outside gene matches: 9. CDR3 in amino acids: CASSWGTGGIGSPLHF. The DNA of the CDR3 is TGTGCCAGCAGCTGGGGGACAGGGGGGATAGGGTCACCCCTCCACTTT.

V gene TRBV5-1 combines with J gene TRBJ2-1; 9 bases agree with TRBD2. Germline CDR1 reads SGHRS; CDR2 reads YFSETQ. This CDR3 has 16 residues. The trim removed 1 base at V and 2 bases at J, leaving 4 bases unmatched. This CDR3 reads CASSLIGTSPYNEQFF. In DNA, the CDR3 is TGCGCCAGCAGCTTGATAGGGACTAGCCCCTACAATGAGCAGTTCTTC.

The rearrangement joins TRBV7-6 to TRBJ1-5; 7 bases line up with TRBD1. Germline CDR1 is SGHVS and CDR2 is FNYEAQ. The CDR3 sequence is 17 residues long. V dropped 1 base and J dropped 0; count of bases not matched to a gene: 6. This CDR3 is CASSLVAGGHSNQPQHF. CDR3 DNA: TGTGCCAGCAGCTTAGTGGCAGGGGGACATAGCAATCAGCCCCAGCATTTT.

This clone has more than one count but fewer than ten. The rearrangement joins TRBV5-3 to TRBJ1-2, with TRBD1 identical over 10 bases. TRBV5-3 is given ORF status, its function remaining uncertain. This CDR3 is 15 amino acids long. After removal of 4 bases from V and 4 bases from J, the junction contained 7 bases not matched to a gene. CDR3 in DNA: TGTGCCAGAAGCGGAGACAGGGGGCGCGGCTATGGCTACACCTTC. It codes for CARSGDRGRGYGYTF.

The V gene is TRBV9, the J gene TRBJ2-7; 10 nucleotides align to TRBD2. The CDR3 sequence is 13 residues long. Germline assignment: CDR1 SGDLS and CDR2 YYNGEE. Losses at the gene ends were 3 bases for V and 10 bases for J; bases not matched to a gene: 7. The CDR3, as DNA: TGTGCCAGCAGCGCGTCACTAGCGGGGAAACAGTACTTC. The encoded protein is CASSASLAGKQYF.

The V and J genes are TRBV2 and TRBJ2-7, with TRBD1 matching over 8 bases. Trimming took 3 bases from V and 6 from J; bases not matched to a gene: 7. The V gene's germline CDR1 is SNHLY and CDR2 FYNNEI. This CDR3 is 14 amino acids long. CDR3 residues: CASSDRTGQVEQYF. The CDR3 nucleotides read TGTGCCAGCAGTGATCGGACAGGGCAAGTCGAGCAGTACTTC.

This rearrangement joins TRBV24-1 to TRBJ1-3, with TRBD1 as a possible D gene (5 bases). Germline loops: CDR1 KGHDR, CDR2 SFDVKD. With 2 bases removed from V and 4 bases from J, the gap between germline ends came to 8 bases. The CDR3 sequence is 14 residues long. The CDR3 region has the DNA TGTGCCACCAGTGATTCCCGGGGGGGAAACACCATATATTTT. Its protein product is CATSDSRGGNTIYF.

The CDR3 reads CASSPGTGYNQPQHF. In nucleotides, the CDR3 is TGTGCCAGCAGCCCCGGGACAGGGTACAATCAGCCCCAGCATTTT. The chain uses TRBV5-4 and TRBJ1-5, with TRBD1 matching over 9 bases. The J segment lost 3 bases and the V segment lost 4 bases, leaving 5 bases of the junction unmatched. The CDR3 spans 15 residues. From germline, CDR1 is SGHNT and CDR2 YYREEE (reference sequence).

This chain uses TRBV3-1 (or the pseudogene TRBV3-2) with TRBJ2-3; 8 bases map to TRBD2. Germline V lookup: CDR1 LGHDT, CDR2 YNNKEL (reference sequence). This CDR3 is 17 amino acids long. Losses at the gene ends were 4 bases for V and 0 bases for J; bases not matched to a gene: 9. DNA of the CDR3: TGTGCCAGCAGCCTAAGTCCGGGGGGGCTTAGCACAGATACGCAGTATTTT. Its protein product is CASSLSPGGLSTDTQYF.

The chain employs TRBV18 and TRBJ1-6; D is possibly TRBD1 (6 bases). The CDR3 extends over 14 amino acids. Germline assignment: CDR1 KGHSH and CDR2 LQKENI. V lost 3 bases, J lost 8 bases, and 11 bases lay in between. As DNA, the CDR3 is TGTGCCAGCTCACCTAACAGGGTAGATTCACCCCTCCACTTT. It codes for CASSPNRVDSPLHF. The variable domain in full, completed from reference TRBV18 and TRBJ1-6, reads NAGVMQNPRHLVRRRGQEARLRCSPMKGHSHVYWYRQLPEEGLKFMVYLQKENIIDESGMPKERFSAEFPKEGPSILRIQQVVRGDSAAYFCASSPNRVDSPLHFGNGTRLTVT.

The chain combines TRBV24-1 with TRBJ1-2; 8 positions agree with TRBD1. V lost 4 bases to trimming and J lost 5 bases; unmatched junction nucleotides: 8. CDR1 and CDR2 from the germline V gene are KGHDR and SFDVKD. This CDR3 is built from 15 residues. In DNA, the CDR3 is TGTGCCACCAGTGACCAAAGGACAGGGCAATATGGCTACACCTTC. It encodes CATSDQRTGQYGYTF.

This clone showed up just once. The chain joins TRBV27 to TRBJ1-5; 8 bases match TRBD1. In germline, CDR1 is MNHEY, CDR2 SMNVEV (reference sequence). The CDR3 runs to 15 residues. V shed 0 bases and J 7 bases; nucleotides not matched to a gene: 5. CDR3 protein: CASSLSPGGLQPQHF. CDR3 DNA: TGTGCCAGCAGTTTATCGCCAGGGGGCCTACAGCCCCAGCATTTT.